Presented here are 18 T cell receptor beta chains from one specimen sequenced in a study of cytomegalovirus exposure and HLA in healthy donors. Data came from immunoSEQ multiplex PCR; TCRdb stores just in-frame clones and leaves some out. The sample records over 150,000 clones, about 86% being singletons. Sequencing was done on a sample of PBMCs. These receptors were taken from a human donor in good health.

The genes are TRBV5-1 and TRBJ2-1, with 13 bases that match TRBD2. Germline V gives CDR1 SGHRS, CDR2 YFSETQ. Germline trimming cut 0 bases from V and 8 bases from J; bases unmatched to any gene: 14. The CDR3 contains 19 residues. This chain's CDR3 is CASSLVGLLAGGKADEQFF. CDR3 in DNA: TGCGCCAGCAGCTTGGTCGGGTTACTAGCGGGAGGGAAGGCTGATGAGCAGTTCTTC.

This rearrangement joins TRBV6-6 to TRBJ2-1; TRBD2 is a possible D gene (7 bases). V dropped 2 bases and J dropped 15 bases, with 14 bases sitting between them. CDR1 is MNHNY and CDR2 is SVGAGI in the germline V gene (reference sequence). The CDR3 runs 12 residues. CDR3 residues: CASSYRGGHPFF. CDR3 DNA: TGTGCCAGCAGTTACAGGGGGGGACATCCGTTCTTC.

This rearrangement joins TRBV5-1 to TRBJ2-1; weak D call: TRBD2 (6 bases). Trimming took 4 bases from V and 5 from J, leaving 13 bases between them. Germline lookup yields CDR1 SGHRS and CDR2 YFSETQ. The CDR3 covers 14 residues. The chain's CDR3 is CASSRRDLDNEQFF. CDR3 sequence (DNA): TGCGCCAGCAGCCGGCGGGACTTAGACAATGAGCAGTTCTTC.

V is TRBV15 and J is TRBJ2-2; D perhaps matches TRBD2 (5 bases). V lost 0 bases to trimming and J lost 1 base, with 12 bases between them. The CDR3 loop spans 17 amino acids. Per the germline V gene, CDR1 is LNHNV and CDR2 is YYDKDF (reference sequence). The CDR3 region is CATSRDPDGVNTGELFF. The CDR3 coding sequence is TGTGCCACCAGCAGAGATCCAGACGGGGTGAACACCGGGGAGCTGTTTTTT.

This rearrangement joins TRBV28 to TRBJ1-2, with TRBD1 identical over 7 bases. Germline V CDR1 and CDR2: MDHEN, SYDVKM. This CDR3 comprises 16 residues. Germline trimming cut 2 bases from V and 5 bases from J; bases unmatched to any gene: 11. CDR3 sequence reads: CASSLTEGQSSYGYTF. DNA for the CDR3: TGTGCCAGCAGTTTAACTGAGGGACAGTCATCTTATGGCTACACCTTC.

The chain carries TRBV4-1 and TRBJ1-4, with D uncertain. The CDR3 extends over 15 amino acids. Germline V gene lookup returns CDR1 MGHRA and CDR2 YSYEKL. V was clipped by 1 base and J by 3 bases, with 9 bases between them. CDR3 sequence: CASSQVQVPNEKLFF. The CDR3 DNA sequence: TGCGCCAGCAGCCAAGTTCAGGTCCCTAATGAAAAACTGTTTTTT.

The rearrangement uses TRBV6-4 and TRBJ2-3; possibly TRBD1 for D (6 bases). V lost 5 bases, J lost 1 base, and 16 bases lay in between. Germline assignment: CDR1 MRHNA and CDR2 SNTAGT. The CDR3 sequence is 16 residues long. CDR3 sequence: CASSLGGGTGTDTQYF. CDR3 in DNA: TGTGCCAGCAGTCTAGGTGGGGGCACTGGCACAGATACGCAGTATTTT.

This chain connects TRBV5-4 to TRBJ2-5, with TRBD1 identical over 8 bases. V lost 3 bases, J lost 2 bases, and 3 bases stayed unmatched. Germline CDR1 SGHNT, CDR2 YYREEE (reference sequence). This CDR3 has 14 residues. For the CDR3, the DNA is TGTGCCAGCAGCTCGGACAGGGAACAAGAGACCCAGTACTTC. Translating it yields CASSSDREQETQYF.

CDR3 protein: CASNNNVLRDRAGYGYTF. CDR3 bases: TGTGCCAGCAACAATAATGTCCTAAGGGACAGGGCTGGCTATGGCTACACCTTC. This chain uses TRBV28 with TRBJ1-2; the match to TRBD1 covers 9 bases. Germline assignment: CDR1 MDHEN and CDR2 SYDVKM. Germline trimming cut 7 bases from V and 4 bases from J; bases unmatched to any gene: 19. This CDR3 contains 18 residues.

The chain combines TRBV11-2 with TRBJ2-7, with D possibly being TRBD2 (6 bases). Trimming stripped 5 bases from V and 1 base from J, with 15 bases between. CDR3 length: 15 residues. CDR1 SGHAT and CDR2 FQNNGV come from the germline V gene. CDR3 nucleotide sequence: TGTGCCAGCAGCCCCAGAAGGGACTCGTCCTACGAGCAGTACTTC. Amino acids: CASSPRRDSSYEQYF.

V is TRBV6-5 and J is TRBJ1-5; D is perhaps TRBD1 (5 bases). Germline V gives CDR1 MNHEY, CDR2 SVGAGI. The CDR3 length is 13 residues. Trimming removed 8 bases at V and 2 bases at J, with 10 bases between. The CDR3 loop reads CASQGVRNQPQHF. The CDR3 region has the DNA TGTGCCAGCCAAGGGGTACGCAATCAGCCCCAGCATTTT.

This chain links TRBV18 with TRBJ1-1, with TRBD1 matching over 8 bases. This CDR3 is built from 14 residues. Germline loops: CDR1 KGHSH, CDR2 LQKENI. V lost 6 bases, J lost 5 bases, and 8 bases stayed unmatched. The CDR3 region has the DNA TGTGCCAGCTCGGAAGGACAGGGAAGGACTGAAGCTTTCTTT. Translated, it gives CASSEGQGRTEAFF.

V gene TRBV19 combines with J gene TRBJ2-3; D remains ambiguous. The germline CDR1 and CDR2 sequences are LNHDA and SQIVND (reference sequence). CDR3 size: 17 residues. V lost 10 bases and J 6 bases, leaving 29 bases between the germline ends. The chain's CDR3 is CATANLDAARIVDTQYF. The CDR3 DNA reads TGTGCCACCGCCAACCTTGATGCGGCCCGTATCGTGGATACGCAGTATTTT.

This clone was seen a single time. The chain carries TRBV18 and TRBJ2-6; 8 bases align to TRBD1. The germline V gene encodes CDR1 KGHSH and CDR2 LQKENI. After removal of 5 bases from V and 4 bases from J, the junction contained 4 bases not matched to a gene. This CDR3 spans 15 amino acids. The CDR3 nucleotides read TGTGCCAGCTCAATCCAGGGGGCAGGGGCCAACGTCCTGACTTTC. Its protein product is CASSIQGAGANVLTF.

This chain connects TRBV11-2 to TRBJ1-2, with D perhaps TRBD1 (5 bases). V was cut by 11 bases and J by 4 bases, with 17 bases left in between. CDR3 length equals 13 residues. The germline V gene has CDR1 SGHAT and CDR2 FQNNGV. DNA of the CDR3: TGTGCCCATCACGGGGGAGAGGGCTATGGCTACACCTTC. Amino acids: CAHHGGEGYGYTF.

This clone was seen only once. The gene calls are TRBV4-1 and TRBJ2-7; D is possibly TRBD2 (6 bases). Germline CDR1 is MGHRA and CDR2 is YSYEKL. The V end was cut by 0 bases, the J end by 2 bases, with 14 bases between. The CDR3 extends over 16 amino acids. CDR3: CASSQDRGTRPYEQYF. CDR3 in DNA: TGCGCCAGCAGCCAAGATCGCGGGACTCGACCCTACGAGCAGTACTTC.

This chain uses TRBV9 with TRBJ2-1; 7 nucleotides align to TRBD2. V dropped 3 bases and J dropped 2; count of bases not matched to a gene: 8. The CDR3 extends over 16 amino acids. Germline V lookup: CDR1 SGDLS, CDR2 YYNGEE. CDR3 sequence: CASSATTSVTYNEQFF. In DNA form, the CDR3 reads TGTGCCAGCAGCGCGACCACTAGCGTAACCTACAATGAGCAGTTCTTC.

The chain carries TRBV10-3 and TRBJ2-1, with 9 bases fitting TRBD2. After removal of 3 bases from V and 9 bases from J, the junction contained 9 bases not matched to a gene. This CDR3 region has 15 residues. Germline V CDR1 and CDR2: ENHRY, SYGVKD. The CDR3 region is CAISDTPGLAFEQFF. CDR3 nucleotide sequence: TGTGCCATCAGTGATACACCGGGACTAGCTTTTGAGCAGTTCTTC.